The clone carrying this TCR beta chain was found many times. Its antigen is as yet unknown. A TCRbeta library incorporating unique molecular identifiers was prepared. TCRdb redid the calling of the PCR reads with MiXCR, one entry per CDR3 protein. The data hold 150,000 to 200,000 distinct CDR3 sequences, with 5% to 6.5% observed a single time. This CDR3 region has 17 residues. V lost 4 bases and J lost 0, with 16 bases in between. The sample belongs to a study of T-cell reconstitution after alpha-beta-depleted transplantation in children. Study-wide results and caveats: From newly produced T cells came most of the T-cell counts and diversity one year after transplant. The study reportedly traced alpha-beta T cells about two months after transplant to several hundred expanded graft clones. Surviving thymic progenitors and recipient T cells were the source of high TCRbeta diversity at day 60 in some patients.

This sequence was found in a girl in the first two years of life with combined immunodeficiency, due to receive a stem cell transplant. This chain uses TRBV12-3 or TRBV12-4 with TRBJ1-3; tentative D call: TRBD1 (6 bases). The sequences come from PBMCs, collected before TCRalphabeta/CD19-depleted stem cell transplant. CDR3 nucleotides: TGTGCCAGCAGTTACGACCTGGACAGCTACTCTGGAAACACCATATATTTT. Translation: CASSYDLDSYSGNTIYF.